These 25 T cell receptor beta chains came from one sample sequenced in a study of early T cells in non-severe SARS-CoV-2 infection. TCRdb re-called the 5' RACE reads through MiXCR, storing one row per CDR3 protein. The sample consists of tens of thousands of distinct CDR3 sequences, about 12% of them appearing once. The sample was whole blood. Receptors were obtained from an adult who was a healthcare worker with PCR-confirmed SARS-CoV-2 infection or an uninfected control (not recorded which).

The sample holds many counts of this clonotype. CDR3 residues: CASTPAGTYNEQFF. DNA for the CDR3: TGTGCCAGCACCCCGGCAGGGACTTACAATGAGCAGTTCTTC. This chain joins TRBV7-2 and TRBJ2-1; the D gene is possibly TRBD2 (6 bases). The CDR3 is 14 residues long. Germline V gene sequence: CDR1 SGHTA, CDR2 FQGNSA. Between the trimmed V and J ends, which lost 7 bases and 4 bases, there was a span of 14 bases.

This chain uses TRBV18 with TRBJ2-1; 11 bases align to TRBD2. Germline trimming cut 6 bases from V and 6 bases from J; bases unmatched to any gene: 7. The CDR3 length is 15 residues. CDR1 and CDR2 (germline): KGHSH, LQKENI. CDR3 sequence reads: CASSAGTSGRNEQFF. CDR3 in DNA: TGTGCCAGCTCGGCCGGGACTAGCGGCCGCAATGAGCAGTTCTTC.

This clonotype has ten or more counts. The chain has TRBV11-2 and TRBJ2-7, with unresolved D. Between the trimmed V and J ends, which lost 8 bases and 3 bases, there was a span of 8 bases. The CDR3 is 11 amino acids. Germline V CDR1 and CDR2: SGHAT, FQNNGV. The chain's CDR3 is CASSLVYEQYF. The CDR3 region has the DNA TGTGCCAGCTCACTGGTCTACGAGCAGTACTTC.

This clonotype was observed at least ten times. The chain recombines TRBV14 with TRBJ1-1; D call uncertain. The CDR3 is made up of 14 amino acids. CDR1 is SGHDN, CDR2 FVKESK, per germline. Trimming removed 0 bases at V and 1 base at J, with 6 bases between. The DNA for the CDR3 is TGTGCCAGCAGCCAAGATCGGAGGAACACTGAAGCTTTCTTT. Protein sequence: CASSQDRRNTEAFF.

This clonotype was seen only a few times. This chain joins TRBV5-5 and TRBJ1-3, with a tentative D call TRBD1 (6 bases). There are 15 residues in the CDR3. CDR1 and CDR2 from the germline V gene are SGHKS and YYEKEE (reference sequence). Deletions cut 0 bases from V and 4 bases from J, with 11 bases between. This chain's CDR3 is CASSLATGSGNTIYF. CDR3 nucleotide sequence: TGTGCCAGCAGCTTGGCCACAGGGTCAGGAAACACCATATATTTT. Variable domain in full (rest from reference TRBV5-5 and TRBJ1-3): DAGVTQSPTHLIKTRGQQVTLRCSPISGHKSVSWYQQVLGQGPQFIFQYYEKEERGRGNFPDRFSARQFPNYSSELNVNALLLGDSALYLCASSLATGSGNTIYFGEGSWLTVV.

The J gene is TRBJ1-4, the V gene TRBV3-1, with 10 bases matching TRBD1. The ends lost 4 bases at V and 4 bases at J; junction bases unmatched: 6. Germline V gives CDR1 LGHDT, CDR2 YNNKEL (reference sequence). This CDR3 has 16 residues. CDR3: CASSPGTGAVNEKLFF. The DNA for the CDR3 is TGTGCCAGCAGCCCCGGGACAGGGGCGGTTAATGAAAAACTGTTTTTT.

This chain uses TRBV29-1 with TRBJ1-6, with TRBD1 matching 7 bases. J gave up 3 bases and V 7 bases, and 6 bases lay outside the gene matches. Germline V gene lookup returns CDR1 SQVTM and CDR2 ANQGSEA. This CDR3 region has 14 residues. The CDR3 is CSALTGDYNSPLHF. Here the CDR3 DNA reads TGCAGCGCCCTTACAGGGGACTATAATTCACCCCTCCACTTT. Using reference TRBV29-1 and TRBJ1-6 for the parts outside the CDR3, the full variable domain is SAVISQKPSRDICQRGTSLTIQCQVDSQVTMMFWYRQQPGQSLTLIATANQGSEATYESGFVIDKFPISRPNLTFSTLTVSNMSPEDSSIYLCSALTGDYNSPLHFGNGTRLTVT.

The chain has TRBV7-9 and TRBJ1-2; the D is unclear. The CDR3 contains 15 residues. V lost 3 bases and J lost 4, with 15 bases in between. The germline gives CDR1 SEHNR, CDR2 FQNEAQ (reference sequence). The CDR3 DNA reads as TGTGCCAGCAGCTTCCCAGGAAGCCAAGCCTATGGCTACACCTTC. Amino acids: CASSFPGSQAYGYTF.

V and J are TRBV6-5 and TRBJ2-5; TRBD2 matches 7 bases. This CDR3 contains 14 residues. Trimming cost V 6 bases and J 6 bases; bases outside gene matches: 10. The germline V gene has CDR1 MNHEY and CDR2 SVGAGI. CDR3 coding DNA: TGTGCCAGCAGGGAGCGGGATTCGATAAAGACCCAGTACTTC. Translated: CASRERDSIKTQYF.

The chain couples TRBV5-6 to TRBJ2-1, with 10 bases matching TRBD2. The CDR3 consists of 14 residues. Per germline, CDR1 SGHDT and CDR2 YYEEEE. The ends lost 1 base at V and 7 bases at J; junction bases unmatched: 2. The CDR3 loop reads CASSLTSGANEQFF. CDR3 nucleotides: TGTGCCAGCAGCTTGACTAGCGGGGCGAATGAGCAGTTCTTC.

The chain employs TRBV29-1 and TRBJ2-3; either TRBD1 or TRBD2 may fit D (5 bases each). Germline V gene lookup returns CDR1 SQVTM and CDR2 ANQGSEA. V lost 4 bases and J 0 bases, leaving 11 bases between the germline ends. There are 14 residues in the CDR3. DNA of the CDR3: TGCAGCGTTGGTCCAGGGACGAGCACAGATACGCAGTATTTT. Translation gives CSVGPGTSTDTQYF.

Ten or more counts support this clonotype. The chain recombines TRBV2 with TRBJ2-2; D remains ambiguous. CDR1 and CDR2 from the germline V gene are SNHLY and FYNNEI. CDR3 size: 12 residues. V lost 6 bases and J lost 3, with 5 bases in between. CDR3 sequence: CASRGYTGELFF. The CDR3 DNA follows: TGTGCCAGCAGGGGGTACACCGGGGAGCTGTTTTTT.

The chain is built from TRBV29-1 and TRBJ2-5, with D possibly matching TRBD2 (5 bases). Between the trimmed V and J ends, which lost 0 bases and 11 bases, there was a span of 10 bases. CDR3 size: 11 residues. The germline gives CDR1 SQVTM, CDR2 ANQGSEA. CDR3 sequence reads: CSVEDAGIQYF. CDR3 sequence (DNA): TGCAGCGTTGAAGATGCGGGTATACAGTACTTC.

The chain joins TRBV11-3 to TRBJ2-5; 12 nucleotides agree with TRBD1. V lost 3 bases and J lost 2; bases outside the gene matches: 7. Germline-derived CDR1 and CDR2 are SGHNT and YENEEA. The CDR3 runs 17 residues. The CDR3 DNA follows: TGTGCCAGCAGCTTTATTTGGGACAGGGGGCTTCAAGAGACCCAGTACTTC. As protein: CASSFIWDRGLQETQYF.

This clonotype appeared a few times. This rearrangement joins TRBV14 to TRBJ2-5; D perhaps matches TRBD1 (5 bases). V dropped 1 base and J dropped 0 bases, with 9 bases sitting between them. Germline-derived CDR1 and CDR2 are SGHDN and FVKESK. The CDR3 runs 15 residues. In DNA form, the CDR3 reads TGTGCCAGCAGCCAAGGACAGACACACCAAGAGACCCAGTACTTC. Protein product: CASSQGQTHQETQYF.

In its sample, this clonotype was seen a few times. The chain uses TRBV19 and TRBJ2-6; TRBD1 or TRBD2 may be the D gene (5 bases each). The CDR3 is made up of 16 amino acids. Germline loops: CDR1 LNHDA, CDR2 SQIVND (reference sequence). The V end was cut by 6 bases, the J end by 1 base, with 13 bases between. The CDR3 DNA reads TGTGCCAGTAGCCCGGGACGGACGTCTGGGGCCAACGTCCTGACTTTC. Translation: CASSPGRTSGANVLTF.

This clonotype was recorded many times. The V call is TRBV7-9, the J call TRBJ2-1; 10 bases agree with TRBD2. CDR3 length: 17 amino acids. V lost 4 bases, J lost 8 bases, and 14 bases stayed unmatched. The germline gives CDR1 SEHNR, CDR2 FQNEAQ (reference sequence). The CDR3 reads CASSYRTSGGGRDEQFF. The CDR3 DNA follows: TGTGCCAGCAGCTACAGGACTAGCGGAGGAGGGCGGGATGAGCAGTTCTTC.

The rearrangement joins TRBV20-1 to TRBJ2-7, with 9 bases lining up with TRBD1. The germline V gene has CDR1 DFQATT and CDR2 SNEGSKA (reference sequence). V lost 5 bases to trimming and J lost 6 bases; unmatched junction nucleotides: 8. The CDR3 runs 13 residues. CDR3 amino acids: CSAHGQGSFEQYF. The CDR3 DNA follows: TGCAGTGCTCACGGACAGGGGTCGTTCGAGCAGTACTTC.

The chain carries TRBV7-8 and TRBJ1-6, with D hard to call. Trimming cost V 1 base and J 4 bases, with 8 bases left between them. Germline lookup yields CDR1 SGHVS and CDR2 FQNEAQ. The CDR3 length is 15 residues. CDR3 sequence reads: CASSLGGTYNSPLHF. The CDR3 DNA sequence: TGTGCCAGCAGCTTAGGGGGAACTTATAATTCACCCCTCCACTTT.

This clonotype was recorded at least ten times. The V call is TRBV3-1, the J call TRBJ2-1; a weak D match, TRBD2 (5 bases). V was pared by 1 base and J by 12 bases, with 13 bases between. The germline V gene encodes CDR1 LGHDT and CDR2 YNNKEL (reference sequence). CDR3 length equals 13 residues. CDR3: CASSQGSGRGQFF. The CDR3 DNA sequence: TGTGCCAGCAGCCAAGGGAGCGGCCGGGGGCAGTTCTTC.

In this sample, this clonotype turned up many times. CDR3 loop: CASSIEGGTGANVLTF. CDR3 coding DNA: TGTGCCAGTAGTATAGAAGGGGGGACTGGGGCCAACGTCCTGACTTTC. The V and J genes are TRBV19 and TRBJ2-6; D is possibly TRBD1 or TRBD2 (6 bases each). V was shortened by 0 bases and J by 2 bases, with 8 bases between the two germline ends. The CDR3 covers 16 residues. The V gene's germline CDR1 is LNHDA and CDR2 SQIVND (reference sequence).

The chain joins TRBV11-3 to TRBJ2-1, with TRBD2 identical over 11 bases. This CDR3 has 16 amino acids. V shed 4 bases and J 2 bases; nucleotides not matched to a gene: 4. CDR1 and CDR2 (germline): SGHNT, YENEEA. In nucleotides, the CDR3 is TGTGCCAGCAGCTCTTTAGCGGGAGGGCCCTACAATGAGCAGTTCTTC. It is translated as CASSSLAGGPYNEQFF.

There are many counts of this clonotype. The chain combines TRBV10-3 with TRBJ2-3; D uncertain. The CDR3 is made up of 14 amino acids. In germline, CDR1 is ENHRY, CDR2 SYGVKD. With 0 bases removed from V and 2 bases from J, the gap between germline ends came to 6 bases. CDR3 bases: TGTGCCATCAGTGAGTCGGGCCACACAGATACGCAGTATTTT. Amino acid sequence: CAISESGHTDTQYF.

This clonotype turned up a few times. V gene TRBV7-3 combines with J gene TRBJ2-6; the D is unclear. This CDR3 is built from 15 residues. CDR1 and CDR2 from the germline V gene are SGHTA and FQGTGA. The V and J ends lost 2 bases and 0 bases respectively, with 5 bases between them. DNA of the CDR3: TGTGCCAGCAGCTTATTCCTCTCTGGGGCCAACGTCCTGACTTTC. It translates to CASSLFLSGANVLTF.

There are a few counts of this clonotype. This chain joins TRBV3-1 and TRBJ2-5; 13 bases agree with TRBD2. The CDR3 covers 18 residues. Germline assignment: CDR1 LGHDT and CDR2 YNNKEL (reference sequence). Unmatched junction bases numbered 12, after V lost 4 bases and J lost 4 bases. CDR3 loop: CASSRGTSGAPMLETQYF. The CDR3 nucleotides read TGTGCCAGCAGCCGCGGGACTAGCGGGGCCCCAATGCTAGAGACCCAGTACTTC.